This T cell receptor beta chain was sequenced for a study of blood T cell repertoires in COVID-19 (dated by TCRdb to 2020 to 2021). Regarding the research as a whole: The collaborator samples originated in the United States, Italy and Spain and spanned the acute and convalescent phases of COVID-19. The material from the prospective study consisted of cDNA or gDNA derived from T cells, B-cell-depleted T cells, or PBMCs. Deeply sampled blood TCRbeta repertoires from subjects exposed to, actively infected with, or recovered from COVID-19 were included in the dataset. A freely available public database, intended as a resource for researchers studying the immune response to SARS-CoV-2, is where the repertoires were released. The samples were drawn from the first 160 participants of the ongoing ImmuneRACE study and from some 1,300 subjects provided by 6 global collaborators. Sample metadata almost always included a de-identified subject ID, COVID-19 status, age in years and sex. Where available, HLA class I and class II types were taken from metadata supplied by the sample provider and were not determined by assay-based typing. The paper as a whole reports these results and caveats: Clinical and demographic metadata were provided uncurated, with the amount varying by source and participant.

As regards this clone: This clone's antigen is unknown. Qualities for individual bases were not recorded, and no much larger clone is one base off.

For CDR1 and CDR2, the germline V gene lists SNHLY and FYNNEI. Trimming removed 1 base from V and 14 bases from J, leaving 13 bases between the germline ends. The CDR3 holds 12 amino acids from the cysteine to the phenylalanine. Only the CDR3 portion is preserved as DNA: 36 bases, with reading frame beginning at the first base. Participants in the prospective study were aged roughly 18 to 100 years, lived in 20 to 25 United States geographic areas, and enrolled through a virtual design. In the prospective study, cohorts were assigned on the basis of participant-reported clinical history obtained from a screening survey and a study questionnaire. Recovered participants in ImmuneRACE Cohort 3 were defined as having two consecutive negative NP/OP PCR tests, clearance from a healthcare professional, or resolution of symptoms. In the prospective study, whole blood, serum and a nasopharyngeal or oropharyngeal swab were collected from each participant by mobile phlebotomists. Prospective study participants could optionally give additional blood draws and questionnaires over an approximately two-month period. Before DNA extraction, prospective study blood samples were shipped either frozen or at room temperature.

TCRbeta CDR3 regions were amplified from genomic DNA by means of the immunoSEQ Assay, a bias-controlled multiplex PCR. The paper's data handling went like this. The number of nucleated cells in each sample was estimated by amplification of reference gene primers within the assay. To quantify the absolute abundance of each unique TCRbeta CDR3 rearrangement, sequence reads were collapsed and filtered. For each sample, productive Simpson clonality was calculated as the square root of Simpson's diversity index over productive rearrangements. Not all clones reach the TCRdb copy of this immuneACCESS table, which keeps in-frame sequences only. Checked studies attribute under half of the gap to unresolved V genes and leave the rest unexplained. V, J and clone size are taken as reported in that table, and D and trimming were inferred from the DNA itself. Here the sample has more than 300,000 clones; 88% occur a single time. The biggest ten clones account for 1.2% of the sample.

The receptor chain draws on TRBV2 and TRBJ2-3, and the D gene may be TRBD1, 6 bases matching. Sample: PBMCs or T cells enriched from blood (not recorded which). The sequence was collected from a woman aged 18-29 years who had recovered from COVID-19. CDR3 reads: CASSEDTGTPYF. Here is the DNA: TGTGCCAGCAGTGAAGACACCGGGACACCGTATTTT.